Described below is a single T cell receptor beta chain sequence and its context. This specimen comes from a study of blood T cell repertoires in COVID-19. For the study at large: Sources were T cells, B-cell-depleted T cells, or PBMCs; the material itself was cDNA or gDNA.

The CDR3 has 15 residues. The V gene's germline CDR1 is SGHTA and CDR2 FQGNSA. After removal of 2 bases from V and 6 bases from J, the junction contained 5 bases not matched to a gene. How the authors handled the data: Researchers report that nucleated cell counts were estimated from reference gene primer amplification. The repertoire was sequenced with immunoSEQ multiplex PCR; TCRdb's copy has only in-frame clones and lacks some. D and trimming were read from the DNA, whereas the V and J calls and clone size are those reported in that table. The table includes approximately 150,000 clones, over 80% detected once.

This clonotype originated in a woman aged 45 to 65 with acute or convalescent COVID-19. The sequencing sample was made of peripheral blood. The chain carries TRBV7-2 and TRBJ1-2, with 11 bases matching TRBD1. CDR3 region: CASSLPGQGVDGYTF. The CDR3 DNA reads TGTGCCAGCAGCTTACCGGGACAGGGGGTGGATGGCTACACCTTC.